This entry lists 8 T cell receptor beta chains sequenced from one sample in a study of cytomegalovirus exposure and HLA in healthy donors. Clones were sequenced by immunoSEQ multiplex PCR, and TCRdb holds only the in-frame ones, with some missing. Of 110,000 or so clones detected, around 88% appear once; the ten largest clones hold 4.5% to 6%. Sequenced input: PBMCs. These TCRs come from a young man in good health and CMV-seronegative.

The chain links TRBV7-9 to TRBJ2-1, with D tentatively TRBD2 (5 bases). This CDR3 contains 14 residues. V lost 0 bases, J lost 2 bases, and 5 bases lay in between. Germline lookup yields CDR1 SEHNR and CDR2 FQNEAQ (reference sequence). DNA of the CDR3: TGTGCCAGCAGCTTAGCGGGAGCCTACAATGAGCAGTTCTTC. The encoded protein is CASSLAGAYNEQFF.

The chain links TRBV7-2 to TRBJ2-5, with TRBD2 as a possible D gene (6 bases). The CDR3 is 13 amino acids. Germline CDR1 reads SGHTA; CDR2 reads FQGNSA. V was cut by 5 bases and J by 6 bases, with 13 bases left in between. CDR3 in DNA: TGTGCCAGCAGCGCGGGGACCGAACAGACCCAGTACTTC. It encodes CASSAGTEQTQYF.

The genes are TRBV18 and TRBJ2-1; 9 bases line up with TRBD2. V shed 3 bases and J 4 bases; nucleotides not matched to a gene: 10. The V gene's germline CDR1 is KGHSH and CDR2 LQKENI. The CDR3 is made up of 17 amino acids. The CDR3 protein is CASSPRAGGLTYNEQFF. In DNA, the CDR3 is TGTGCCAGCTCACCCCGGGCGGGGGGGCTTACTTACAATGAGCAGTTCTTC.

The genes are TRBV2 and TRBJ2-6; 7 nucleotides agree with TRBD1. Germline CDR1 and CDR2: SNHLY and FYNNEI. The CDR3 loop spans 18 amino acids. Unmatched junction bases numbered 6, after V lost 1 base and J lost 0 bases. CDR3 bases: TGTGCCAGCAGTGAAGGTAGGGGGCCGAGCTCTGGGGCCAACGTCCTGACTTTC. Its translation: CASSEGRGPSSGANVLTF.

This clone was observed a handful of times. CDR3 DNA sequence: TGTGCCTGGAGCCAACAGGGGGCCACTGAAGCTTTCTTT. Amino acid sequence: CAWSQQGATEAFF. V usage is TRBV30 and J usage is TRBJ1-1; 9 nucleotides agree with TRBD1. Germline V gives CDR1 GTSNPN, CDR2 SVGIG (reference sequence). V gave up 3 bases and J gave up 4 bases; unmatched junction bases: 3. CDR3 length equals 13 residues.

CDR3 nucleotide sequence: TGTGCCAGCAGCCGGACTCGGGAGCAGTACTTC. Translation: CASSRTREQYF. J is TRBJ2-7 and V is TRBV5-8; weak D call: TRBD2 (5 bases). Germline loops: CDR1 SGHTS, CDR2 YDEGEE. Trimming cost V 4 bases and J 7 bases, with 9 bases left between them. This CDR3 has 11 amino acids.

By proportion, this clone is medium-sized. The sample contains more than one DNA sequence encoding this CDR3. The genes are TRBV27 and TRBJ1-1; tentative D call: TRBD1 (6 bases). This CDR3 is built from 15 residues. Germline V gives CDR1 MNHEY, CDR2 SMNVEV (reference sequence). V was shortened by 5 bases and J by 1 base, with 14 bases between the two germline ends. The CDR3 sequence is CASSLNLGANTEAFF. The DNA for the CDR3 is TGTGCCAGCAGTCTAAATTTGGGGGCGAACACTGAAGCTTTCTTT.

The chain couples TRBV7-9 to TRBJ1-1; D call uncertain. The V gene's germline CDR1 is SEHNR and CDR2 FQNEAQ (reference sequence). The CDR3 loop spans 14 amino acids. The germline V and J ends were trimmed by 0 bases and 5 bases, with 10 bases remaining between them. CDR3 protein: CASSLAAGVTEAFF. For the CDR3, the DNA is TGTGCCAGCAGCTTAGCAGCAGGCGTTACTGAAGCTTTCTTT.